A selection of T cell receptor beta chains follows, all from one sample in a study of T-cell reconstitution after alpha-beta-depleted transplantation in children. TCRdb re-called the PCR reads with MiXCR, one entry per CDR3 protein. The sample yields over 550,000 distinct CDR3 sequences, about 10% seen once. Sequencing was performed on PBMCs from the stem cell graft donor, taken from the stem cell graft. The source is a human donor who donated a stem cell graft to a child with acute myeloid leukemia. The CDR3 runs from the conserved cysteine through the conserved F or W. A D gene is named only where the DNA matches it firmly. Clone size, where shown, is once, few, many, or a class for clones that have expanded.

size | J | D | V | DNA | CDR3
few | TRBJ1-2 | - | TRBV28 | TGTGCCAGCAGTTTCCGACAAACGCGGGGCTACACCTTC | CASSFRQTRGYTF
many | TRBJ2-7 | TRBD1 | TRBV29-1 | TGCAGCGCCACAGGGGTGTCCTACGAGCAGTACTTC | CSATGVSYEQYF
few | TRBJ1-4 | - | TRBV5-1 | TGCGCCAGCAGCCCGGGACTGTCTTCAACTAATGAAAAACTGTTTTTT | CASSPGLSSTNEKLFF
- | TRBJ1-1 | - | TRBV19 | TGTGCCAGTAGTATAGAACACCGAGGGAACACTGAAGCTTTCTTT | CASSIEHRGNTEAFF
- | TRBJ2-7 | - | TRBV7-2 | TGTGCCAGCAGCTCGGCAGCGGGTGGCTACGAGCAGTACTTC | CASSSAAGGYEQYF
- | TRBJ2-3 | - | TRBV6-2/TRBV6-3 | TGTGCCAGCAGTCGGACGGAAGATACGCAGTATTTT | CASSRTEDTQYF
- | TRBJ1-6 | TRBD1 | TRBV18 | TGTGCCAGCTCACCCACAGGGGGCTATAATTCACCCCTCCACTTT | CASSPTGGYNSPLHF
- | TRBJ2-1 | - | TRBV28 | TGTGCCAGCAGTCTGCCGGGGGTCGGATACAATGAGCAGTTCTTC | CASSLPGVGYNEQFF
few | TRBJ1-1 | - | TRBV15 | TGTGCCACCAGCAGAGATCCGGGGGGCACTGAAGCTTTCTTT | CATSRDPGGTEAFF
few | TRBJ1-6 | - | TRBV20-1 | TGCAGTGCTAGGCGGGACAACTATAATTCACCCCTCCACTTT | CSARRDNYNSPLHF
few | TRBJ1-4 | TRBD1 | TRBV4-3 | TGCGCCAGCAGCCAAGATCTAAGACAGGGGGCGCGAAAACTGTTTTTT | CASSQDLRQGARKLFF
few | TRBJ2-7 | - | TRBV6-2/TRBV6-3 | TGTGCCAGCAGTTACTCAGGCCAAACGTACTCCTACGAGCAGTACTTC | CASSYSGQTYSYEQYF
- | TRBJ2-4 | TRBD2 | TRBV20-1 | TGCAGTGCTAGAGATATCAACGGCAGACTAGCGGGAGTGTATGGCATTCAGTACTTC | CSARDINGRLAGVYGIQYF
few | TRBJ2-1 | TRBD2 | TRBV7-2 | TGTGCCAGCAGTCGCCTGACTAGCGTCAATGAGCAGTTCTTC | CASSRLTSVNEQFF
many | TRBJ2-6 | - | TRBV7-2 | TGTGCCAGCAGCTCATTCTCCTCTGGGGCCAACGTCCTGACTTTC | CASSSFSSGANVLTF
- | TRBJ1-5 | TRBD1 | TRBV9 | TGTGCCAGCAGCGCGTCCGGGACAGCCTCCCAGCCCCAGCATTTT | CASSASGTASQPQHF
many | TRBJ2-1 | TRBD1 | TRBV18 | TGTGCCAGCTCACCGCCGGGACAGAGGTACAATGAGCAGTTCTTC | CASSPPGQRYNEQFF
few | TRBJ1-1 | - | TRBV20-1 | TGCAGTGCTAGGGGGAGCCTGGGGACTGAAGCTTTCTTT | CSARGSLGTEAFF
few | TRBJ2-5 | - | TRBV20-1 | TGCAGTGCCCCCCCAGGCGGCTTCAGTGAAGAGACCCAGTACTTC | CSAPPGGFSEETQYF
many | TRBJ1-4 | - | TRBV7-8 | TGTGCCAGCAGCTGGGGTGGGGTTTCCGAATTACTGTTTTTT | CASSWGGVSELLFF
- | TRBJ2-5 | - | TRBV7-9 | TGTGCCAGCAGCTTACCCGGGCCACTCAAAGAGACCCAGTACTTC | CASSLPGPLKETQYF
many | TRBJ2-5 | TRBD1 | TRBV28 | TGTGCCAGCACTCCCCGTGGACAGGGAAGAGAGACCCAGTACTTC | CASTPRGQGRETQYF
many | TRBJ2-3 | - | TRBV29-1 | TGCAGCTTCCAGACAGATACGCAGTATTTT | CSFQTDTQYF
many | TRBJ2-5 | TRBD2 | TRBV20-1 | TGCAGTGCTAGTGAGACTAGCGGGAGGAGGCGAGAGACCCAGTACTTC | CSASETSGRRRETQYF
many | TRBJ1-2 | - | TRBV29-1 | TGCAGCGTTGTACCAGAGGTCGGAGGCTATGGCTACACCTTC | CSVVPEVGGYGYTF
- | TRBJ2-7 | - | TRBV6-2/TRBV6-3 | TGTGCCACCAGGCGGGGCGAGCAGTACTTC | CATRRGEQYF
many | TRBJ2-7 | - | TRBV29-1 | TGCAGCGTTCTGGACGGAAGCTACGAGCAGTACTTC | CSVLDGSYEQYF
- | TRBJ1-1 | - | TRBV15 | TGTGCCACCAGCGTCCAAAGGGGTCGAGCTTTCTTT | CATSVQRGRAFF
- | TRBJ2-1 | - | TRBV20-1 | TGCAGTGCTCAAACGGCGGGAAACTTC | CSAQTAGNF
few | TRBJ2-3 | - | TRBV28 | TGTGCCAGCGCCGTGTCCACAGATACGCAGTATTTT | CASAVSTDTQYF
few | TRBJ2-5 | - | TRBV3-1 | TGTGCCAGCAGCCTACCAGGGGTCAAAGAGACCCAGTACTTC | CASSLPGVKETQYF
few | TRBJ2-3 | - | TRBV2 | TGTGCCAGCAGTCCCATGTTGAGCGGCACAGATACGCAGTATTTT | CASSPMLSGTDTQYF
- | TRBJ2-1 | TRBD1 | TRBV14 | TGTGCCAGCAGCCAAGCAGGGGGTACCTACAATGAGCAGTTCTTC | CASSQAGGTYNEQFF
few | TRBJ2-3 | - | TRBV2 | TGTGCCAGCGGTTGGGCAAGGGGCTCAGATACGCAGTATTTT | CASGWARGSDTQYF
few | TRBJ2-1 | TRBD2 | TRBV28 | TGTGCCAGCAGTTGGACAGGGGCTAGCGGGAGGAATGAGCAGTTCTTC | CASSWTGASGRNEQFF
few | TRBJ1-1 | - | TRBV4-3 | TGCGCCAGCAGCCAAGATACAGGAACTCTGACTGAAGCTTTCTTT | CASSQDTGTLTEAFF
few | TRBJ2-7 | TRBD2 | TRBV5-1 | TGCGCCAGCAGGGGAACGGGAGGCCAGCACGAGCAGTACTTC | CASRGTGGQHEQYF